This T cell receptor (beta chain) is from a study of cytomegalovirus exposure and HLA in healthy donors. Study-wide results and limits: With later analysis, a missense DCLRE1C variant became linked to TCR beta V- and J-gene trimming.

As concerns this clone: The antigen is undetermined.

CDR1 and CDR2 from the germline V gene are MDHEN and SYDVKM. The CDR3 contains 12 residues. Between the trimmed V and J ends, which lost 7 bases and 2 bases, there was a span of 8 bases. The PCR ran on 60 Vbeta and 13 Jbeta primers. Assay used: immunoSEQ multiplex PCR; TCRdb lists only in-frame clones, some missing. The table shows about 140,000 clones, with more than 75% occurring only once. Sequencing was done on a sample of PBMCs. The chain employs TRBV28 and TRBJ1-2; D not resolved. This clonotype was sampled from a man in his forties in good health and CMV-seronegative. In DNA, the CDR3 is TGTGCCAGCACCAACTACAACTATGGCTACACCTTC. Its protein is CASTNYNYGYTF.